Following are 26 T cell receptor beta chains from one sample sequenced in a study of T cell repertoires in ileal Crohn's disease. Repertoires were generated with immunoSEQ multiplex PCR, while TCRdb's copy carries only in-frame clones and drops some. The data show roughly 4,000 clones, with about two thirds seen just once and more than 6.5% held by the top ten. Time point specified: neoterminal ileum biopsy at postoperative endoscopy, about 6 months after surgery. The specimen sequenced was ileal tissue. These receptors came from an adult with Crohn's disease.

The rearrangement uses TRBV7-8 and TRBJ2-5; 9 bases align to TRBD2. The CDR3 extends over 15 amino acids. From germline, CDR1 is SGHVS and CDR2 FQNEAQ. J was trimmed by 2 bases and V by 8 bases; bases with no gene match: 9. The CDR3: CASELAGVIQETQYF. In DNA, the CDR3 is TGTGCCAGCGAACTAGCGGGCGTAATACAAGAGACCCAGTACTTC. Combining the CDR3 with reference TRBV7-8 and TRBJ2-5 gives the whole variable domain GAGVSQSPRYKVAKRGQDVALRCDPISGHVSLFWYQQALGQGPEFLTYFQNEAQLDKSGLPSDRFFAERPEGSVSTLKIQRTQQEDSAVYLCASELAGVIQETQYFGPGTRLLVL.

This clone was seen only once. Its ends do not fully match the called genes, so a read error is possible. CDR3 coding DNA: TGCAGTGCTGGGGTGCGGGGAACGGGCTTT. Protein sequence: CSAGVRGTGF. The chain links TRBV20-1 to TRBJ1-1; no reliable D call. The CDR3 runs 10 residues. The germline V gene has CDR1 DFQATT and CDR2 SNEGSKA (reference sequence).

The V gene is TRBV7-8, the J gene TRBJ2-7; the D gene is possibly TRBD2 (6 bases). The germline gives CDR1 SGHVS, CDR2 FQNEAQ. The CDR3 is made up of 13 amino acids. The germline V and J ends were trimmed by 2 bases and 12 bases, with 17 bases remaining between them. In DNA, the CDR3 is TGTGCCAGCAGCTTAACCCGGGACTCTTTACCGTACGTC. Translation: CASSLTRDSLPYV.

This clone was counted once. The CDR3 DNA sequence: TGTGCCAGCAGCTCCGTGGCGGGAGGGGTTGGGCATGAGCAGTTCTTC. Amino acids: CASSSVAGGVGHEQFF. The chain is built from TRBV11-3 and TRBJ2-1, with 9 bases matching TRBD2. Germline CDR1 and CDR2: SGHNT and YENEEA. V dropped 4 bases and J dropped 8; count of bases not matched to a gene: 12. This CDR3 is 16 amino acids long. The variable domain in full, with the rest retrieved from reference TRBV11-3 and TRBJ2-1, is EAGVVQSPRYKIIEKKQPVAFWCNPISGHNTLYWYLQNLGQGPELLIRYENEEAVDDSQLPKDRFSAERLKGVDSTLKIQPAELGDSAVYLCASSSVAGGVGHEQFFGPGTRLTVL.

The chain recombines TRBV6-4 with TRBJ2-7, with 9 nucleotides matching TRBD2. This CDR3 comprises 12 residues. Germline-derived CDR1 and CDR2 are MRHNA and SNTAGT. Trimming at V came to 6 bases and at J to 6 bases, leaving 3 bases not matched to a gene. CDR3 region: CASRKTSGEQYF. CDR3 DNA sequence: TGTGCCAGCAGGAAGACTAGCGGCGAGCAGTACTTC.

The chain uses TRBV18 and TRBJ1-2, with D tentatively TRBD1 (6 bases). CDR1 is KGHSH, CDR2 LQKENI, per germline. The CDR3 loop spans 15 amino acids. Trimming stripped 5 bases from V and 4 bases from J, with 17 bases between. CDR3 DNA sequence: TGTGCCAGCTCAACGGGTAGAACAGGGCCCTATGGCTACACCTTC. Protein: CASSTGRTGPYGYTF.

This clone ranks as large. The CDR3 loop reads CASSEDWGGLAGELFF. In DNA form, the CDR3 reads TGTGCCAGCAGTGAGGATTGGGGAGGTTTGGCCGGGGAGCTGTTTTTT. The V gene is TRBV6-1, the J gene TRBJ2-2; weak D call: TRBD2 (6 bases). Trimming left V 3 bases short and J 6 bases short, with 17 bases between. The CDR3 is 16 residues long. Looked up from germline, CDR1 is MNHNS and CDR2 is SASEGT.

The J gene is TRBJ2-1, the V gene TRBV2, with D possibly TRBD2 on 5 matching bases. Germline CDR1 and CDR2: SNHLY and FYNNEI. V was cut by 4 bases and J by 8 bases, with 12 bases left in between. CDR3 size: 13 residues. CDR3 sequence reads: CASSGVYGDEQFF. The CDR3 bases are TGTGCCAGCAGTGGCGTTTACGGGGATGAGCAGTTCTTC.

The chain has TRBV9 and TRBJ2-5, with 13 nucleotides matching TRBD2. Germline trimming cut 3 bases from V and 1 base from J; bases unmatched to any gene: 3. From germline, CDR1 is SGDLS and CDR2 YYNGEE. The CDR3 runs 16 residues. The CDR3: CASSGTSGGLQETQYF. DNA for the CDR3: TGTGCCAGCAGCGGGACTAGCGGGGGCCTCCAAGAGACCCAGTACTTC.

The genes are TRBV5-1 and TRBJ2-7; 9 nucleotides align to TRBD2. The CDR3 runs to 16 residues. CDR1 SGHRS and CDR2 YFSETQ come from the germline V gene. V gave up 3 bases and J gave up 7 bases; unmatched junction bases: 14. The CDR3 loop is CASSSGQKAGGQEQYF. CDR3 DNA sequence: TGCGCCAGCAGCTCCGGACAGAAGGCGGGGGGGCAAGAGCAGTACTTC. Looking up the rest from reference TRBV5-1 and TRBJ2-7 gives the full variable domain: KAGVTQTPRYLIKTRGQQVTLSCSPISGHRSVSWYQQTPGQGLQFLFEYFSETQRNKGNFPGRFSGRQFSNSRSEMNVSTLELGDSALYLCASSSGQKAGGQEQYFGPGTRLTVT.

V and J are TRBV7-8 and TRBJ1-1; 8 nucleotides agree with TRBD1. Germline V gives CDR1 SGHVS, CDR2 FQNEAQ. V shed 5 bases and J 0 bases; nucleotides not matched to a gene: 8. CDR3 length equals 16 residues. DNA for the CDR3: TGTGCCAGCAGCCTGGGGACAGGACTATTGAACACTGAAGCTTTCTTT. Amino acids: CASSLGTGLLNTEAFF.

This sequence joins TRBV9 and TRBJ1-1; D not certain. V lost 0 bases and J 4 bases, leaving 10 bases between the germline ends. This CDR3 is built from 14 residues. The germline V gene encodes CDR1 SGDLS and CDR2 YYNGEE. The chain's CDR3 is CASSVVAAGTEAFF. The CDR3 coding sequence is TGTGCCAGCAGCGTAGTGGCAGCGGGCACTGAAGCTTTCTTT.

CDR3 bases: TGTGCCAGCAGCCTGTCGACTACCCAAAGGCCCTACGAGCAGTTCTTC. This codes for CASSLSTTQRPYEQFF. The rearrangement joins TRBV7-9 to TRBJ2-7, with a weak D call TRBD2 (5 bases). Judging by the DNA end, TRBJ2-1 fits better; the J call may be wrong. This CDR3 has 16 residues. Germline lookup yields CDR1 SEHNR and CDR2 FQNEAQ (reference sequence).

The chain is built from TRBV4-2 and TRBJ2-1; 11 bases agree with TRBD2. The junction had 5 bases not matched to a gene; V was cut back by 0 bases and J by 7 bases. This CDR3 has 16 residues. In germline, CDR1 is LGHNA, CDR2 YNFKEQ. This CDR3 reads CASSQDFSGGANEQFF. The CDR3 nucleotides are TGTGCCAGCAGCCAAGATTTTAGCGGGGGGGCTAATGAGCAGTTCTTC.

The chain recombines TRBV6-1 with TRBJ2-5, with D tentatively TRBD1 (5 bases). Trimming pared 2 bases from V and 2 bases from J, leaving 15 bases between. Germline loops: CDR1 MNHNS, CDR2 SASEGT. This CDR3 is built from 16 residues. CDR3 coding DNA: TGTGCCAGCAGTGAATCAGGGTGGCTGAGACAAGAGACCCAGTACTTC. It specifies CASSESGWLRQETQYF.

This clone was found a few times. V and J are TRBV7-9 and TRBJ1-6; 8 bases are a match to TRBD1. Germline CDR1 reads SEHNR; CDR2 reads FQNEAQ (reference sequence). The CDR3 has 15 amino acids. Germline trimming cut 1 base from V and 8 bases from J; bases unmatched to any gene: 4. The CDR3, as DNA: TGTGCCAGCAGCTTAGGGCAGGGGGCAGATTCACCCCTCCACTTT. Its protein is CASSLGQGADSPLHF.

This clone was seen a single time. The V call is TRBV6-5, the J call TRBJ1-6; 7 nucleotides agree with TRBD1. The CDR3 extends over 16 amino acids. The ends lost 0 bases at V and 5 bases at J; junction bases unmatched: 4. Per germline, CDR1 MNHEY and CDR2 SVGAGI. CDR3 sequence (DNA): TGTGCCAGCAGTTACTCGAGGGGGCAGAATAATTCACCCCTCCACTTT. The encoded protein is CASSYSRGQNNSPLHF.

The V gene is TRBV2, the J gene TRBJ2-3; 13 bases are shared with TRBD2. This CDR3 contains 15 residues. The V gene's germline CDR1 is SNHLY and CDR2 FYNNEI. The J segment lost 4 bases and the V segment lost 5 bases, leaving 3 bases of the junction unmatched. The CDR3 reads CASSPGLAGSDTQYF. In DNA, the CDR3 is TGTGCCAGCAGTCCGGGACTAGCGGGATCAGATACGCAGTATTTT.

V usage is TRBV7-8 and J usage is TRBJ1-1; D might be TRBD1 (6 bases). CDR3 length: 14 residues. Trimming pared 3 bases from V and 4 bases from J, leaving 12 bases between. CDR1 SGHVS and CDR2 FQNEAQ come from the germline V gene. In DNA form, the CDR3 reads TGTGCCAGCAGCTTGCAACAGGGTGGCACTGAAGCTTTCTTT. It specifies CASSLQQGGTEAFF. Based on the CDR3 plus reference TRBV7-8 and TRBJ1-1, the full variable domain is GAGVSQSPRYKVAKRGQDVALRCDPISGHVSLFWYQQALGQGPEFLTYFQNEAQLDKSGLPSDRFFAERPEGSVSTLKIQRTQQEDSAVYLCASSLQQGGTEAFFGQGTRLTVV.

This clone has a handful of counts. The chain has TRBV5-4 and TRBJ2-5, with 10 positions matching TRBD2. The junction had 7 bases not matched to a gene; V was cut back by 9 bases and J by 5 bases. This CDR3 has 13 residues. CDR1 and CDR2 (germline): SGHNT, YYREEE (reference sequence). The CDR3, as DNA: TGTGCCACGGGGCTAGCGGGGGTGGAGACCCAGTACTTC. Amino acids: CATGLAGVETQYF.

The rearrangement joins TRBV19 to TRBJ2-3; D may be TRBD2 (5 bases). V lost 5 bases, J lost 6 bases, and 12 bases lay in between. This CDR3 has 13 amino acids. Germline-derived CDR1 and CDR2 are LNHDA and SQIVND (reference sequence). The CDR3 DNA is TGTGCCAGTAGTTCCACTAGTGTTGATACGCAGTATTTT. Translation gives CASSSTSVDTQYF.

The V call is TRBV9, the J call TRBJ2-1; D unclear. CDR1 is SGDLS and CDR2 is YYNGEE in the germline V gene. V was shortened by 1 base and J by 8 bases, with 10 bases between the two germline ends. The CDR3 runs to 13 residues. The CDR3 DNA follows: TGTGCCAGCAGCGTAAGCCTATCGGATGAGCAGTTCTTC. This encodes CASSVSLSDEQFF.

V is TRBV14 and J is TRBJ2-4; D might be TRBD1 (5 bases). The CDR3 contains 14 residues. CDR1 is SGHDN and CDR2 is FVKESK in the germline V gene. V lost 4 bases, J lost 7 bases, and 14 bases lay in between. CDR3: CASSRQGLGNIQYF. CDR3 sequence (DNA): TGTGCCAGCAGCCGTCAGGGATTGGGGAACATTCAGTACTTC.

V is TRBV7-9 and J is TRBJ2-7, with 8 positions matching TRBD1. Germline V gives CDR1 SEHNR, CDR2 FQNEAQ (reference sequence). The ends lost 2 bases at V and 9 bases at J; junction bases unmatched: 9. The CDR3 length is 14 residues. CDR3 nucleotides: TGTGCCAGCAGCTTACCCCTGGACAGGGACTCGCAGTACTTC. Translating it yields CASSLPLDRDSQYF. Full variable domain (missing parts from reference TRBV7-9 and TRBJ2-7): DTGVSQNPRHKITKRGQNVTFRCDPISEHNRLYWYRQTLGQGPEFLTYFQNEAQLEKSRLLSDRFSAERPKGSFSTLEIQRTEQGDSAMYLCASSLPLDRDSQYFGPGTRLTVT.

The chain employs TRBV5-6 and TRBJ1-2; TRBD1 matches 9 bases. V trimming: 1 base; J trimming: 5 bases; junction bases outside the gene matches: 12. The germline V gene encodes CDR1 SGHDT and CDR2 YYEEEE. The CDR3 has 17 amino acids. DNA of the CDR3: TGTGCCAGCAGCTTGTTCACAACCGACAGGGGGAGGTATGGCTACACCTTC. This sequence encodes CASSLFTTDRGRYGYTF. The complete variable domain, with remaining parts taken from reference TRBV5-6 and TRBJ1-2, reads DAGVTQSPTHLIKTRGQQVTLRCSPKSGHDTVSWYQQALGQGPQFIFQYYEEEERQRGNFPDRFSGHQFPNYSSELNVNALLLGDSALYLCASSLFTTDRGRYGYTFGSGTRLTVV.

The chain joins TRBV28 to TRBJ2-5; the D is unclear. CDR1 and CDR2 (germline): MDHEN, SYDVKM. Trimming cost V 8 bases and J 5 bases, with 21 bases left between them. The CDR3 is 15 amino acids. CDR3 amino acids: CASVLPGGPSETQYF. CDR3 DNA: TGTGCCAGCGTACTCCCCGGCGGCCCCAGCGAGACCCAGTACTTC.